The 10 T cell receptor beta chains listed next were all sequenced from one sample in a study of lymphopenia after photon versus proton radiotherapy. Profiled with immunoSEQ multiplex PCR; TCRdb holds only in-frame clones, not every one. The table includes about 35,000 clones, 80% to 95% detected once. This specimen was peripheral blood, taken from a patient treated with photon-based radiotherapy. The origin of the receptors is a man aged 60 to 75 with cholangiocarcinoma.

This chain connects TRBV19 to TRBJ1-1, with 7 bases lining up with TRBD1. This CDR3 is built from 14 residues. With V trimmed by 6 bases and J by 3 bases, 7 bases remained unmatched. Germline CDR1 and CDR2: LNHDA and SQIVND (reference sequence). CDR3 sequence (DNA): TGTGCCAGTAGAAGACAGGGCCGGGACACTGAAGCTTTCTTT. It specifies CASRRQGRDTEAFF.

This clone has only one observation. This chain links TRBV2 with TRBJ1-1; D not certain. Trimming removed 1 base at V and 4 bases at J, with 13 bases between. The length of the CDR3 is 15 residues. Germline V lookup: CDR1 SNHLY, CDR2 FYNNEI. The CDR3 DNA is TGTGCCAGCAGTGAAGGGCGGGGAATAGTCACTGAAGCTTTCTTT. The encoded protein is CASSEGRGIVTEAFF. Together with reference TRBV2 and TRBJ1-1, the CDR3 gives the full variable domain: EPEVTQTPSHQVTQMGQEVILRCVPISNHLYFYWYRQILGQKVEFLVSFYNNEISEKSEIFDDQFSVERPDGSNFTLKIRSTKLEDSAMYFCASSEGRGIVTEAFFGQGTRLTVV.

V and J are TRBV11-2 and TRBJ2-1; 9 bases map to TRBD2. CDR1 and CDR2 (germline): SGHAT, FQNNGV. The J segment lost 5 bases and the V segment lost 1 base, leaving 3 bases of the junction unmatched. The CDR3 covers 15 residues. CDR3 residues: CASSLGASGNNEQFF. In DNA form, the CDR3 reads TGTGCCAGCAGCTTAGGGGCTAGCGGGAACAATGAGCAGTTCTTC.

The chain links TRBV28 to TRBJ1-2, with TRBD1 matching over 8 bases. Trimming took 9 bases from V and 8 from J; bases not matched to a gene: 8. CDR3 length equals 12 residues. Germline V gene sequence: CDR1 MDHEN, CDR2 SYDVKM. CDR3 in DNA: TGTGCCAGTGGACAGGGTGTAATGGGCTACACCTTC. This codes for CASGQGVMGYTF.

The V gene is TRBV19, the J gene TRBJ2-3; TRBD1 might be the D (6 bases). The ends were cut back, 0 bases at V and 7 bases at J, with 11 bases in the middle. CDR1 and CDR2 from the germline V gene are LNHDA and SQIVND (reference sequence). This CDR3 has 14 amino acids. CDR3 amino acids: CASSIETGHNTQYF. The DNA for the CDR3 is TGTGCCAGTAGTATAGAGACAGGACATAATACGCAGTATTTT.

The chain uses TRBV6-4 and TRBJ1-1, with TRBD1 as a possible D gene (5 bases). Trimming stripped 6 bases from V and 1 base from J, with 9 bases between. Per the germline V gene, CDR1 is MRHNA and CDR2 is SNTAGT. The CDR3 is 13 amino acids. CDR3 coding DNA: TGTGCCAGCAGCTGGGACTCGAACACTGAAGCTTTCTTT. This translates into CASSWDSNTEAFF.

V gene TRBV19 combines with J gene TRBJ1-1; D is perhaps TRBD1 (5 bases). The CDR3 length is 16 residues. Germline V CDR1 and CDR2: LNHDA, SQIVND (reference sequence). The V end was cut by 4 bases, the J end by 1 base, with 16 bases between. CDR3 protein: CASSTSPQVGNTEAFF. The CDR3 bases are TGTGCCAGTAGTACTTCGCCACAGGTTGGGAACACTGAAGCTTTCTTT.

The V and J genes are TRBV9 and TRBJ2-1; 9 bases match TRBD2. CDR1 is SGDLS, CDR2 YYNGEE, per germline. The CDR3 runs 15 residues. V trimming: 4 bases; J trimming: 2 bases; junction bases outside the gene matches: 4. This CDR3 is CASSPGLATYNEQFF. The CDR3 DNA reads TGTGCCAGCAGCCCAGGACTAGCGACCTACAATGAGCAGTTCTTC. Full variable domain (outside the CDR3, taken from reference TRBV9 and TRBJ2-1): DSGVTQTPKHLITATGQRVTLRCSPRSGDLSVYWYQQSLDQGLQFLIQYYNGEERAKGNILERFSAQQFPDLHSELNLSSLELGDSALYFCASSPGLATYNEQFFGPGTRLTVL.

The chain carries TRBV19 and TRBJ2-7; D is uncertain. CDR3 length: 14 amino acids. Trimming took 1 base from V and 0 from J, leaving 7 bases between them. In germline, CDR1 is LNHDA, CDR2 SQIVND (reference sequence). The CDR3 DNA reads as TGTGCCAGTAGTATAGGTGGGGACTCCTACGAGCAGTACTTC. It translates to CASSIGGDSYEQYF.

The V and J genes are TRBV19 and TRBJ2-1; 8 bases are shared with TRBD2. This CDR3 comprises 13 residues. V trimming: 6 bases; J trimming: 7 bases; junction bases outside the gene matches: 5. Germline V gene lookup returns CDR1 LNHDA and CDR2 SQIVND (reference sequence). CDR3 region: CASSGGAGNEQFF. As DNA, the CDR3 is TGTGCCAGTAGCGGGGGGGCAGGGAATGAGCAGTTCTTC.